The 7 T cell receptor beta chains listed next were all sequenced from one sample in a study of response to subunit inactivated influenza vaccine. A single record per CDR3 protein comes from TCRdb applying MiXCR to the RT-PCR reads. The table has about 580,000 distinct CDR3 sequences, around 13% seen once; the top ten hold 11%. The sequencing here drew on PBMCs from blood, taken approximately 13 days after vaccination. Source of these receptors: a man aged 45-65 years who received an inactivated influenza vaccine.

This clonotype was recorded a few times. The chain combines TRBV6-2 or TRBV6-3 with TRBJ1-1; D might be TRBD1 (5 bases). The V gene's germline CDR1 is MNHEY and CDR2 SVGEGT. Trimming took 2 bases from V and 3 from J, leaving 10 bases between them. The CDR3 loop spans 14 amino acids. The CDR3 here is CASSYRVRDTEAFF. CDR3 sequence (DNA): TGTGCCAGCAGTTACAGGGTCAGGGACACTGAAGCTTTCTTT.

The chain carries TRBV7-9 and TRBJ2-2; 8 nucleotides line up with TRBD2. The germline V gene encodes CDR1 SEHNR and CDR2 FQNEAQ (reference sequence). The CDR3 runs to 17 residues. With 1 base clipped from V and 1 base from J, the junction kept 5 bases outside the gene matches. The CDR3 region has the DNA TGTGCCAGCAGCTTAGGGAGACTAGCGTTGAACACCGGGGAGCTGTTTTTT. Translation gives CASSLGRLALNTGELFF.

There are a few counts of this clonotype. V and J are TRBV6-5 and TRBJ2-1; 13 bases match TRBD2. The CDR3 contains 17 residues. V shed 4 bases, J shed 4 bases, and the junction held 7 bases outside the gene matches. The germline CDR1 and CDR2 sequences are MNHEY and SVGAGI. For the CDR3, the DNA is TGTGCCAGCAGTTCATCACTAGCGGGAGGGCCGTACAATGAGCAGTTCTTC. Residues: CASSSSLAGGPYNEQFF.

This chain links TRBV15 with TRBJ2-5; D may be TRBD2 (6 bases). The CDR3 spans 12 residues. Trimming removed 5 bases at V and 5 bases at J, with 9 bases between. Germline V gene data show CDR1 as LNHNV and CDR2 as YYDKDF (reference sequence). The CDR3 here is CATSPEGETQYF. The CDR3 coding sequence is TGTGCCACCAGCCCGGAGGGGGAGACCCAGTACTTC.

This clonotype was observed a few times. This chain uses TRBV2 with TRBJ2-3; D uncertain. The CDR3 has 14 amino acids. The V end was cut by 6 bases, the J end by 0 bases, with 10 bases between. CDR1 is SNHLY, CDR2 FYNNEI, per germline. CDR3 in DNA: TGTGCCAGCAGCCCTTTACCGAGCACAGATACGCAGTATTTT. Translated, it gives CASSPLPSTDTQYF.

The chain links TRBV11-2 to TRBJ2-7; 11 bases align to TRBD2. V shed 5 bases and J 0 bases; nucleotides not matched to a gene: 3. The CDR3 totals 15 residues. The germline gives CDR1 SGHAT, CDR2 FQNNGV. The DNA of the CDR3 is TGTGCCAGCAGCGCACTAGCGGGAGACTCCTACGAGCAGTACTTC. Protein: CASSALAGDSYEQYF. Full variable domain (outside the CDR3, taken from reference TRBV11-2 and TRBJ2-7): EAGVAQSPRYKIIEKRQSVAFWCNPISGHATLYWYQQILGQGPKLLIQFQNNGVVDDSQLPKDRFSAERLKGVDSTLKIQPAKLEDSAVYLCASSALAGDSYEQYFGPGTRLTVT.

The chain joins TRBV6-1 to TRBJ2-7; TRBD1 might be the D (5 bases). Trimming cost V 7 bases and J 0 bases, with 10 bases left between them. The CDR3 is 13 amino acids. Germline V gives CDR1 MNHNS, CDR2 SASEGT. The CDR3 nucleotides are TGTGCCAGCACCACAGGTTCCTCCTACGAGCAGTACTTC. The encoded protein is CASTTGSSYEQYF.